This T cell receptor beta chain was recorded in a study of blood T cells in healthy people across ages. A J-beta primer mix and a sample-barcoded 5' primer were used in a second PCR of roughly 6 to 11 cycles. Using its own MiXCR run on the 5' RACE reads, TCRdb lists one record per CDR3 protein. The data contain about 730,000 distinct CDR3 sequences, more than 40% of them singletons. The table lists this clonotype with a few counts. CDR3 length: 10 amino acids. Per the germline V gene, CDR1 is MNHEY and CDR2 is SMNVEV (reference sequence). The receptor's source is a woman in her fifties or sixties in good health. V gene TRBV27 combines with J gene TRBJ2-7; D unclear. Sequencing used blood. The CDR3 loop is CVNNSYEQYF. The CDR3 nucleotides are TGTGTTAACAACTCCTACGAGCAGTACTTC.